This T cell receptor (beta chain) was sequenced for a study of blood T cell repertoires in COVID-19. Across the study: Samples taken during acute and convalescent COVID-19 were collected in the United States, Italy and Spain. T cells, B-cell-depleted T cells, or PBMCs supplied cDNA or gDNA.

Original data processing: Amplification with reference gene primers provided the estimates of nucleated cell counts. Here immunoSEQ multiplex PCR was the method, and the copy in TCRdb shows in-frame clones only, minus some. The V and J calls and clone size are taken from that table; D and trimming were inferred from the DNA. The sample has a few hundred thousand clones; 85% to 90% are singletons. The CDR3 runs to 16 residues. Germline V CDR1 and CDR2: LNHDA, SQIVND (reference sequence). V was pared by 2 bases and J by 6 bases, with 16 bases between. The TCR was taken from a man in his 60s who had recovered from COVID-19. Sequenced input: peripheral blood. The rearrangement links TRBV19 to TRBJ2-2; perhaps TRBD1 as D (5 bases). CDR3 coding DNA: TGTGCCAGTAGTATAATATGGGCAGGGAAGGCCGGGGAGCTGTTTTTT. Translation gives CASSIIWAGKAGELFF.